These 21 T cell receptor beta chains came from one sample sequenced in a study of response to subunit inactivated influenza vaccine. TCRdb re-derived calls from the RT-PCR reads in MiXCR, one entry per CDR3 protein. The data contain 450,000 to 550,000 distinct CDR3 sequences, 25% of them singletons. The sample in question was CD4+ T cells sorted from PBMCs, obtained about 5 days after vaccination. The origin of the receptors is a man aged 50 or older who received an inactivated influenza vaccine.

The table lists this clonotype with many counts. The V call is TRBV29-1, the J call TRBJ2-1; perhaps TRBD2 as D (5 bases). V was clipped by 2 bases and J by 4 bases, with 9 bases between them. Germline CDR1 is SQVTM and CDR2 is ANQGSEA. This CDR3 contains 13 residues. The CDR3 reads CSVERGVYNEQFF. CDR3 nucleotides: TGCAGCGTTGAACGGGGTGTTTACAATGAGCAGTTCTTC.

In its sample, this clonotype was seen a few times. J is TRBJ2-3 and V is TRBV20-1, with 7 bases matching TRBD2. V gave up 6 bases and J gave up 1 base; unmatched junction bases: 10. Germline-derived CDR1 and CDR2 are DFQATT and SNEGSKA (reference sequence). The CDR3 is 15 residues long. The CDR3 sequence is CSAKIPGGGTDTQYF. CDR3 DNA: TGCAGTGCAAAGATCCCGGGGGGAGGCACAGATACGCAGTATTTT.

The V and J genes are TRBV27 and TRBJ2-7; TRBD2 might be the D (6 bases). The CDR3 consists of 14 residues. The germline CDR1 and CDR2 sequences are MNHEY and SMNVEV (reference sequence). Trimming removed 1 base from V and 9 bases from J, with 16 bases in between. CDR3 bases: TGTGCCAGCAGTTTATATGGAGGGCTACGAGGGCAGTACTTC. Protein product: CASSLYGGLRGQYF.

This clonotype was counted a few times. The chain couples TRBV18 to TRBJ2-5; a weak D match, TRBD2 (6 bases). The ends were cut back, 5 bases at V and 2 bases at J, with 21 bases in the middle. The CDR3 runs to 17 residues. Looked up from germline, CDR1 is KGHSH and CDR2 is LQKENI. CDR3 sequence: CASSSNLLTAGQETQYF. CDR3 nucleotides: TGTGCCAGCTCATCCAACCTATTGACGGCGGGGCAAGAGACCCAGTACTTC.

The chain couples TRBV29-1 to TRBJ2-7, with 7 bases identical to TRBD2. V shed 6 bases and J 6 bases; nucleotides not matched to a gene: 8. This CDR3 spans 12 amino acids. Germline loops: CDR1 SQVTM, CDR2 ANQGSEA. The CDR3 DNA reads TGCAGCGTCCGGGAGCGGGGAAGCGAGCAGTACTTC. Protein product: CSVRERGSEQYF.

In nucleotides, the CDR3 is TGTGCCAGCACTCTGGACAGCATCTATAATTCACCCCTCCACTTT. This codes for CASTLDSIYNSPLHF. The chain has TRBV6-1 and TRBJ1-6; tentative D call: TRBD1 (6 bases). V lost 7 bases and J 3 bases, leaving 13 bases between the germline ends. The length of the CDR3 is 15 residues. Germline loops: CDR1 MNHNS, CDR2 SASEGT.

This clonotype has ten or more counts. The rearrangement joins TRBV7-2 to TRBJ2-1, with TRBD2 matching over 9 bases. Trimming cost V 0 bases and J 9 bases; bases outside gene matches: 9. Germline V gives CDR1 SGHTA, CDR2 FQGNSA. The CDR3 extends over 16 amino acids. The CDR3 region has the DNA TGTGCCAGCAGCTTAGCGGGTGGGCTAGCGGGGCGTGAGCAGTTCTTC. It specifies CASSLAGGLAGREQFF.

The chain employs TRBV10-3 and TRBJ2-3, with a weak D call TRBD2 (6 bases). Per the germline V gene, CDR1 is ENHRY and CDR2 is SYGVKD. V shed 6 bases and J shed 0 bases, with 13 bases lying between them. The CDR3 consists of 15 residues. The CDR3 sequence is CAIRHSGGSTDTQYF. Written as DNA, the CDR3 is TGTGCCATCAGGCATAGCGGAGGGAGCACAGATACGCAGTATTTT.

The V call is TRBV21-1, the J call TRBJ2-1. TRBV21-1 is given as a pseudogene. CDR3 length equals 19 residues. The CDR3 spells CASSKSLCRKFGPYNEQFF. CDR3 bases: TGTGCCAGCAGCAAAAGTCTTTGTAGGAAATTTGGGCCCTACAATGAGCAGTTCTTC.

This clonotype was observed a few times. V is TRBV3-1 and J is TRBJ1-3; 9 bases line up with TRBD1. J was trimmed by 4 bases and V by 4 bases; bases with no gene match: 5. The CDR3 sequence is 15 residues long. Per germline, CDR1 LGHDT and CDR2 YNNKEL (reference sequence). DNA of the CDR3: TGTGCCAGCAGCCTACCGGGACAGGGAGGAAACACCATATATTTT. It yields the protein CASSLPGQGGNTIYF.

This clonotype was counted a few times. The chain couples TRBV5-1 to TRBJ1-3; D is unclear. This CDR3 has 16 amino acids. Per germline, CDR1 SGHRS and CDR2 YFSETQ. V lost 0 bases to trimming and J lost 0 bases, with 10 bases between them. This chain's CDR3 is CASSLVARTSGNTIYF. Written as DNA, the CDR3 is TGCGCCAGCAGCTTGGTTGCCAGAACCTCTGGAAACACCATATATTTT.

J is TRBJ2-5 and V is TRBV6-5; D unclear. The CDR3 is 11 amino acids. CDR1 and CDR2 from the germline V gene are MNHEY and SVGAGI. V was shortened by 7 bases and J by 5 bases, with 8 bases between the two germline ends. The CDR3: CASTRRETQYF. The CDR3, as DNA: TGTGCCAGCACCAGAAGGGAGACCCAGTACTTC.

This chain connects TRBV14 to TRBJ1-4, with D possibly being TRBD1 (5 bases). V lost 11 bases, J lost 7 bases, and 14 bases lay in between. CDR1 SGHDN and CDR2 FVKESK come from the germline V gene. The CDR3 extends over 12 amino acids. The CDR3 region is CASGALGEKLFF. The CDR3 coding sequence is TGTGCCTCCGGGGCCCTTGGTGAAAAACTGTTTTTT.

In regard to this clonotype: The germline gene is not matched at one end of the junction; a read error may be the cause. The chain combines TRBV6-1 with TRBJ1-6; D call uncertain. CDR3 length equals 15 residues. Germline lookup yields CDR1 MNHNS and CDR2 SASEGT. CDR3 DNA: TGTGCCATCAGTCCCCCCTCGGGAGGGAATTCACCCCTCCACTTT. Translated: CAISPPSGGNSPLHF.

This clonotype was seen a handful of times. The chain joins TRBV20-1 to TRBJ1-1; D not resolved. V was cut by 5 bases and J by 11 bases, with 21 bases left in between. This CDR3 has 13 amino acids. CDR1 and CDR2 from the germline V gene are DFQATT and SNEGSKA (reference sequence). The CDR3 DNA reads TGCAGTGCTCGGATGACTACCCCCGAGAAGGCTTTCTTT. Protein sequence: CSARMTTPEKAFF.

This clonotype was recorded a few times. This chain links TRBV15 with TRBJ2-7; 7 nucleotides line up with TRBD2. This CDR3 has 15 amino acids. V lost 1 base, J lost 4 bases, and 7 bases stayed unmatched. CDR1 is LNHNV and CDR2 is YYDKDF in the germline V gene (reference sequence). CDR3 protein: CATSRAAGDWYEQYF. The CDR3 nucleotides read TGTGCCACCAGCAGAGCCGCGGGAGATTGGTACGAGCAGTACTTC. Based on the CDR3 plus reference TRBV15 and TRBJ2-7, the full variable domain is DAMVIQNPRYQVTQFGKPVTLSCSQTLNHNVMYWYQQKSSQAPKLLFHYYDKDFNNEADTPDNFQSRRPNTSFCFLDIRSPGLGDTAMYLCATSRAAGDWYEQYFGPGTRLTVT.

The chain uses TRBV14 and TRBJ2-1, with D perhaps matching TRBD2 (6 bases). Trimming removed 3 bases at V and 7 bases at J, with 13 bases between. Germline CDR1 reads SGHDN; CDR2 reads FVKESK. The CDR3 has 14 amino acids. The CDR3 DNA reads as TGTGCCAGCAGCCAGTACATACGGGAGAATGAGCAGTTCTTC. Protein sequence: CASSQYIRENEQFF.

V is TRBV25-1 and J is TRBJ2-1; 9 nucleotides line up with TRBD2. Germline CDR1 MGHDK, CDR2 SYGVNS. Trimming at V came to 3 bases and at J to 0 bases, leaving 6 bases not matched to a gene. This CDR3 contains 17 residues. CDR3 sequence (DNA): TGTGCCAGCAGTGATACACGAGCGGGGGGCTCCTACAATGAGCAGTTCTTC. It encodes CASSDTRAGGSYNEQFF.

This clonotype has a count of ten or more. V and J are TRBV12-3 or TRBV12-4 and TRBJ2-7; D gene uncertain. V gave up 6 bases and J gave up 4 bases, with 13 bases separating them. The CDR3 extends over 13 amino acids. As DNA, the CDR3 is TGTGCCAGCAGGGCCCCCTCGAGTTACGAGCAGTACTTC. It codes for CASRAPSSYEQYF.

The V call is TRBV7-9, the J call TRBJ1-2, with D possibly TRBD1 on 5 matching bases. This CDR3 spans 12 amino acids. V lost 1 base, J lost 8 bases, and 8 bases lay in between. Germline V CDR1 and CDR2: SEHNR, FQNEAQ (reference sequence). The CDR3 sequence is CASSLGQGGYTF. In DNA, the CDR3 is TGTGCCAGCAGCTTAGGCCAGGGAGGCTACACCTTC.

The chain joins TRBV5-1 to TRBJ2-1; 9 bases map to TRBD1. CDR3 size: 19 residues. With V trimmed by 1 base and J by 3 bases, 14 bases remained unmatched. In germline, CDR1 is SGHRS, CDR2 YFSETQ. The CDR3 DNA is TGCGCCAGCAGCTTGCCGAATCTTAACAGGGGGCGGGTCTACAATGAGCAGTTCTTC. The encoded protein is CASSLPNLNRGRVYNEQFF.